This T cell receptor beta chain emerged from a study of T cell changes during pregnancy in multiple sclerosis. The method was immunoSEQ multiplex PCR; TCRdb's version includes in-frame clones alone and lacks a portion of them. The sample includes some 52,000 clones, approximately 92% of them seen just once. CDR3 size: 14 residues. Germline lookup yields CDR1 KGHSH and CDR2 LQKENI. The germline V and J ends were trimmed by 8 bases and 2 bases, with 13 bases remaining between them. V and J are TRBV18 and TRBJ2-1; weak D call: TRBD2 (5 bases). The sequencing used CD4+ T cells from peripheral blood mononuclear cells, collected in the third trimester of pregnancy. The sequence was obtained from a female donor with multiple sclerosis, enrolled in a pregnancy study. As DNA, the CDR3 is TGTGCCAGCCGGACTTCCCCTACCTACAATGAGCAGTTCTTC. Translated: CASRTSPTYNEQFF.